One and the same sample provided the 9 T cell receptor beta chains below, sequenced in a study of blood T cell repertoires in COVID-19. Assay used: immunoSEQ multiplex PCR; TCRdb lists only in-frame clones, some missing. In the table there are approximately 210,000 clones, approximately 80% of which are singletons. The material sequenced was PBMCs or T cells enriched from blood (not recorded which). These receptor sequences come from a young man with acute COVID-19.

The rearrangement links TRBV14 to TRBJ2-7; maybe TRBD1 (5 bases). The CDR3 extends over 12 amino acids. V gave up 2 bases and J gave up 4 bases, with 6 bases separating them. Germline V gene sequence: CDR1 SGHDN, CDR2 FVKESK. CDR3 in amino acids: CASSQQGYEQYF. The CDR3 DNA sequence: TGTGCCAGCAGCCAACAGGGTTACGAGCAGTACTTC.

V gene TRBV24-1 combines with J gene TRBJ2-7; 7 bases are shared with TRBD1. The CDR3 consists of 13 residues. Germline V lookup: CDR1 KGHDR, CDR2 SFDVKD. Trimming at V came to 7 bases and at J to 2 bases, leaving 4 bases not matched to a gene. DNA of the CDR3: TGTGCCACCAGGTCAGACAGGGCCTACGAGCAGTACTTC. Translation gives CATRSDRAYEQYF.

This clone was seen more than once but under ten times. J is TRBJ1-3 and V is TRBV9; the match to TRBD1 covers 9 bases. CDR3 length: 16 residues. The V segment lost 0 bases and the J segment 2 bases; nucleotides outside the gene matches: 3. Germline V lookup: CDR1 SGDLS, CDR2 YYNGEE. In nucleotides, the CDR3 is TGTGCCAGCAGCGTAGTAGGGACAGGGACTGGAAACACCATATATTTT. This gives the protein CASSVVGTGTGNTIYF.

The V gene is TRBV6-1, the J gene TRBJ1-4, with D possibly being TRBD1 (6 bases). Per germline, CDR1 MNHNS and CDR2 SASEGT. This CDR3 is 15 amino acids long. V was pared by 2 bases and J by 5 bases, with 12 bases between. CDR3: CASSERGFGNEKLFF. The CDR3 nucleotides read TGTGCCAGCAGTGAAAGGGGGTTCGGGAATGAAAAACTGTTTTTT.

The J gene is TRBJ2-6, the V gene TRBV4-2, with a tentative D call TRBD2 (7 bases). Germline loops: CDR1 LGHNA, CDR2 YNFKEQ. The CDR3 sequence is 16 residues long. Trimming took off 1 base at V and 4 bases at J, with 11 bases between the two ends. CDR3: CASSQVAGAGANVLTF. The CDR3, as DNA: TGTGCCAGCAGCCAAGTGGCGGGGGCGGGGGCCAACGTCCTGACTTTC.

The chain combines TRBV5-4 with TRBJ1-2; D is perhaps TRBD1 (5 bases). CDR3 length: 15 residues. The V gene lost 1 base and the J gene lost 6 bases, with 16 bases spanning the gap. Germline V gene data show CDR1 as SGHNT and CDR2 as YYREEE (reference sequence). CDR3: CASSLRIGGADGYTF. The CDR3 DNA reads as TGTGCCAGCAGCTTGCGAATAGGAGGGGCCGATGGCTACACCTTC.

The V call is TRBV27, the J call TRBJ1-2; the match to TRBD1 covers 7 bases. The CDR3 loop spans 14 amino acids. J lost 4 bases, V lost 0 bases, and 2 bases had no gene match. CDR1 and CDR2 from the germline V gene are MNHEY and SMNVEV (reference sequence). Written as DNA, the CDR3 is TGTGCCAGCAGTTTATCCACAGGGGCCTATGGCTACACCTTC. Protein product: CASSLSTGAYGYTF.

The gene calls are TRBV10-2 and TRBJ2-7; no reliable D call. Per germline, CDR1 WSHSY and CDR2 SAAADI. CDR3 size: 14 residues. Deletions cut 2 bases from V and 5 bases from J, with 13 bases between. CDR3 sequence: CASSEAVKLNEQYF. CDR3 bases: TGCGCCAGCAGTGAGGCTGTGAAGCTCAACGAGCAGTACTTC.

The chain is built from TRBV6-5 and TRBJ1-2; no firm D call. This CDR3 region has 14 residues. Trimming took off 0 bases at V and 8 bases at J, with 13 bases between the two ends. Looked up from germline, CDR1 is MNHEY and CDR2 is SVGAGI. The CDR3 DNA reads TGTGCCAGCAGTTACTCATCAGGTGCTTGGGGCTACACCTTC. The encoded protein is CASSYSSGAWGYTF.